The TCR beta chain described here comes from a study of T-cell reconstitution after alpha-beta-depleted transplantation in children. The sample holds a few counts of this clonotype. The CDR3 runs 15 residues. The V and J ends lost 0 bases and 6 bases respectively, with 12 bases between them. Per the germline V gene, CDR1 is MNHEY and CDR2 is SVGEGT. For TCRbeta, the library was prepared with unique molecular identifiers. One entry per CDR3 protein results from TCRdb running MiXCR on the PCR reads. The sample carries roughly 200,000 distinct CDR3 sequences, roughly 6.6% recorded once. The receptor comes from a boy between 2 and 10 years old with acute lymphoblastic leukemia, due to receive a stem cell transplant. The rearrangement uses TRBV6-2 or TRBV6-3 and TRBJ2-1; D may be TRBD1 (5 bases). The specimen comprised PBMCs, sampled before TCRalphabeta/CD19-depleted stem cell transplant. The CDR3 nucleotides read TGTGCCAGCAGTTACTCGATCGGCAGGGTCAATGAGCAGTTCTTC. Residues: CASSYSIGRVNEQFF.